This paragraph covers one T cell receptor beta chain sequence. Its target is unknown. These data come from a study of radiotherapy plus CTLA-4 blockade in lung cancer. As for the study in general: Objective response rate was over 15%; disease control rate, 31%.

The data were produced by immunoSEQ multiplex PCR, yet TCRdb's version contains in-frame clones alone and is incomplete. The sample holds roughly 90,000 clones, about 91% seen once. People whose metastatic non-small-cell lung cancer was chemo-refractory got focal radiation along with CTLA-4 blockade by ipilimumab. Points from the study as a whole: In blood, after radiotherapy plus ipilimumab, tumor-derived TCR clones expanded.

The CDR3 has 12 amino acids. CDR1 SGHVS and CDR2 FQNEAQ come from the germline V gene. Trimming left V 5 bases short and J 10 bases short, with 12 bases between. The source is a human donor with non-small cell lung cancer that progressed on radiotherapy plus ipilimumab. V and J are TRBV7-8 and TRBJ2-1; perhaps TRBD2 as D (5 bases). This specimen consisted of peripheral blood, obtained from a patient treated with radiotherapy plus ipilimumab. The DNA of the CDR3 is TGTGCCAGCAGCCCCGGACTTCAGGAGCAGTTCTTC. Protein sequence: CASSPGLQEQFF.